This record looks at one T cell receptor beta chain sequence and its context. Its antigen is unknown. RNA transcripts served as the template for amplifying TCR beta CDR3 regions. The TCR CDR3 first-round RT-PCR relied on the HTBI primer set. TCRdb ran MiXCR on the multiplex PCR reads and lists one entry per CDR3 protein. The repertoire includes approximately 620,000 distinct CDR3 sequences, roughly 14% of them detected once, and almost 6% sits in the top ten. Thyroid ultrasound and orbital computed tomography, with clinical symptoms and serum thyroxine and TRAb, informed diagnoses. The CDR3 is 16 residues long. Germline lookup yields CDR1 LGHDT and CDR2 YNNKEL (reference sequence). Trimming removed 2 bases from V and 4 bases from J; junction bases left unmatched: 9. These data belong to a study of T cells in Graves' hyperthyroidism and ophthalmopathy. Study outcomes and limitations: Researchers report that a 13 V-J model separated ophthalmopathy from stable hyperthyroidism.

Material: blood. V is TRBV3-1 and J is TRBJ1-2; 8 bases fit TRBD1. The source of this sequence is a woman under 40 with Graves' hyperthyroidism that later progressed to Graves' ophthalmopathy. The DNA for the CDR3 is TGTGCCAGCAGCCAATCTGACAGGGGAGGAAGCTATGGCTACACCTTC. Translated: CASSQSDRGGSYGYTF.